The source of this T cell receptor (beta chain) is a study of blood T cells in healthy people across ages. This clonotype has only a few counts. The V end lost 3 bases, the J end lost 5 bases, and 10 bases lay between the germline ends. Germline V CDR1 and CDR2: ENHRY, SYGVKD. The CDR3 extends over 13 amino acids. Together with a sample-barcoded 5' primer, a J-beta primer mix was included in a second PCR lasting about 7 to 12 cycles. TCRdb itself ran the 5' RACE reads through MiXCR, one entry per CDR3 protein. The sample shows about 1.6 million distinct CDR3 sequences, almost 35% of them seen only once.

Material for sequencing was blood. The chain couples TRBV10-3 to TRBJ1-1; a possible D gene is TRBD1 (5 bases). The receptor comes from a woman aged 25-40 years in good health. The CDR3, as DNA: TGTGCCATCAGTGAAGGGGTGGATACTGAAGCTTTCTTT. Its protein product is CAISEGVDTEAFF.